One sample yielded the 2 T cell receptor beta chains listed below, sequenced in a study of cytomegalovirus exposure and HLA in healthy donors. Primers for the PCR totalled 60 Vbeta and 13 Jbeta. Sequenced by immunoSEQ multiplex PCR; TCRdb stores in-frame clones only, minus some. The table records 100,000 to 120,000 clones, about 80% of them present only once. Specimen: PBMCs. The receptor source for this set is an older woman in good health and CMV-seropositive.

The chain combines TRBV27 with TRBJ2-4; 7 bases are a match to TRBD2. J gave up 1 base and V 4 bases, and 10 bases lay outside the gene matches. The CDR3 is made up of 17 amino acids. Germline V CDR1 and CDR2: MNHEY, SMNVEV (reference sequence). CDR3 nucleotides: TGTGCCAGCAGTTCGCTCGGGGCGGGAGAGGCCAAAAACATTCAGTACTTC. Protein product: CASSSLGAGEAKNIQYF.

V gene TRBV6-5 combines with J gene TRBJ2-1; D uncertain. V dropped 0 bases and J dropped 8 bases, with 11 bases sitting between them. CDR1 and CDR2 from the germline V gene are MNHEY and SVGAGI. This CDR3 comprises 14 residues. For the CDR3, the DNA is TGTGCCAGCAGTTACTCGGAGTTTTACGATGAGCAGTTCTTC. Its protein is CASSYSEFYDEQFF.